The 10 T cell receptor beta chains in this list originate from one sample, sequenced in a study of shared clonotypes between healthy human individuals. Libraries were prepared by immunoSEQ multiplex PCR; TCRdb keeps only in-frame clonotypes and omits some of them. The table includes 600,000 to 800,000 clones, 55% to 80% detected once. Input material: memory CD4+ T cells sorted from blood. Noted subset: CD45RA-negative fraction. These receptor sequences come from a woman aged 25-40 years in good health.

The CDR3 bases are TGTGCCAGCAGCTTGTTAGACACAACCTACGAGCAGTACTTC. Its protein is CASSLLDTTYEQYF. The chain combines TRBV5-6 with TRBJ2-7; D remains ambiguous. Per germline, CDR1 SGHDT and CDR2 YYEEEE. Trimming stripped 1 base from V and 2 bases from J, with 10 bases between. This CDR3 region has 14 residues.

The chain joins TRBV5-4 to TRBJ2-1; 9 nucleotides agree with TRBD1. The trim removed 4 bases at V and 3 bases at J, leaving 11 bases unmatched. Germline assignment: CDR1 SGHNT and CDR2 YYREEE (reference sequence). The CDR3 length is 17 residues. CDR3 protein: CASSPGTGRPLYNEQFF. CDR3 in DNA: TGTGCCAGCAGCCCCGGGACAGGGCGACCCCTCTACAATGAGCAGTTCTTC.

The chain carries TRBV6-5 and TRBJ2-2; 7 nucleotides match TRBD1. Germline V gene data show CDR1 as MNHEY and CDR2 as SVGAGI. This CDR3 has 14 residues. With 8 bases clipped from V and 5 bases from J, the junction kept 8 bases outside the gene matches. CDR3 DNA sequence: TGTGCCAGCCGCGTGGCAGGGGGAACCGGGGAGCTGTTTTTT. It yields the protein CASRVAGGTGELFF.

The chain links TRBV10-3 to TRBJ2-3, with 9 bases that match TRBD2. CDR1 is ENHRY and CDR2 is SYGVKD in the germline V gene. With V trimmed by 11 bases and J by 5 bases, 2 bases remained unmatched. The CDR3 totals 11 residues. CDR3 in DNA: TGTGCCGTTAGCGGGAGAGATACGCAGTATTTT. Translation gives CAVSGRDTQYF.

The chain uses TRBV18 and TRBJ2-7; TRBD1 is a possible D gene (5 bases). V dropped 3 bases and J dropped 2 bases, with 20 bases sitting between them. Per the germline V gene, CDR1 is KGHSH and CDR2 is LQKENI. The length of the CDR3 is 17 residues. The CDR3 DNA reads TGTGCCAGCTCACCCCCGAAACAGGCTAGTGGAACCTACGAGCAGTACTTC. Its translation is CASSPPKQASGTYEQYF. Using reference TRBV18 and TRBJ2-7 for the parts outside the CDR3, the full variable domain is NAGVMQNPRHLVRRRGQEARLRCSPMKGHSHVYWYRQLPEEGLKFMVYLQKENIIDESGMPKERFSAEFPKEGPSILRIQQVVRGDSAAYFCASSPPKQASGTYEQYFGPGTRLTVT.

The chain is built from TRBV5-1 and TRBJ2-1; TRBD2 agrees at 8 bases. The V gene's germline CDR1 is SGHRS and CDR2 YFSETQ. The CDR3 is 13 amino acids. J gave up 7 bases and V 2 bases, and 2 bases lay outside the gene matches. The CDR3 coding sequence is TGCGCCAGCAGCTTTGGGACTAGGAATGAGCAGTTCTTC. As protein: CASSFGTRNEQFF.

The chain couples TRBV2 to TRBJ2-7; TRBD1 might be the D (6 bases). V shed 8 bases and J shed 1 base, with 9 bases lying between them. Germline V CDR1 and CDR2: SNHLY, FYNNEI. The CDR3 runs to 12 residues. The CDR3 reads CASSGVSYEQYF. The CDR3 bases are TGTGCCAGCTCAGGGGTGTCCTACGAGCAGTACTTC.

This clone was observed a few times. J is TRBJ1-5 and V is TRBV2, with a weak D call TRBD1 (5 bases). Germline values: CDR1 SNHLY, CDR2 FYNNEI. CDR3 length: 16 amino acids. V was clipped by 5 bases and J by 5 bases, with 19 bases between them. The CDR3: CASSTGTVGWYQPQHF. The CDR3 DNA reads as TGTGCCAGCAGTACTGGGACGGTTGGTTGGTATCAGCCCCAGCATTTT.

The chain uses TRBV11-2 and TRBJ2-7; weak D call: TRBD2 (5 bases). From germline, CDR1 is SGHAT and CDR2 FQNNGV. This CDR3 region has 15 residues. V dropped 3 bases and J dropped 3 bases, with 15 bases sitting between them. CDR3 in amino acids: CASSFQAEIHYEQYF. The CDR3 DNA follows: TGTGCCAGCAGCTTCCAAGCGGAGATCCACTACGAGCAGTACTTC. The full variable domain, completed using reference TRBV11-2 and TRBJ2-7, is EAGVAQSPRYKIIEKRQSVAFWCNPISGHATLYWYQQILGQGPKLLIQFQNNGVVDDSQLPKDRFSAERLKGVDSTLKIQPAKLEDSAVYLCASSFQAEIHYEQYFGPGTRLTVT.

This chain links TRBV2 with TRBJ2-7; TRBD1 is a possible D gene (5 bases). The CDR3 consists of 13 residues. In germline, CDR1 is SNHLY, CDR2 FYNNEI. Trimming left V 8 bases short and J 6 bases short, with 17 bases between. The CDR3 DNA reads TGTGCCAGCTCGATGGTCAGGGTCGGCGAGCAGTACTTC. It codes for CASSMVRVGEQYF. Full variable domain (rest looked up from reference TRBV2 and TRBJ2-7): EPEVTQTPSHQVTQMGQEVILRCVPISNHLYFYWYRQILGQKVEFLVSFYNNEISEKSEIFDDQFSVERPDGSNFTLKIRSTKLEDSAMYFCASSMVRVGEQYFGPGTRLTVT.